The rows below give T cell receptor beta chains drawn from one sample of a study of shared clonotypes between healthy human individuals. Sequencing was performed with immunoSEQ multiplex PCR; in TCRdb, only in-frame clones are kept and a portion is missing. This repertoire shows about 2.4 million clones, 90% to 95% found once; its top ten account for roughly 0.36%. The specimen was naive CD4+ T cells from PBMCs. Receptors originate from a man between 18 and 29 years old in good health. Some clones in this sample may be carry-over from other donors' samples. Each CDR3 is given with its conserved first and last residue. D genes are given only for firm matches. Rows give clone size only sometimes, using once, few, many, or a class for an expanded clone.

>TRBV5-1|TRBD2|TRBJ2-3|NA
TGCGCCAGCAGCTTGAGACTAGCGGGAGGCACAGATACGCAGTATTTT
CASSLRLAGGTDTQYF
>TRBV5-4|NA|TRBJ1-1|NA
TGTGCCAGCGTAAAACAGGGAGGCACGAACACTGAAGCTTTCTTT
CASVKQGGTNTEAFF
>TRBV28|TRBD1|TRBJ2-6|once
TGTGCCAGCAGAATAGGACAGGCTATCTCTGGGGCCAACGTCCTGACTTTC
CASRIGQAISGANVLTF
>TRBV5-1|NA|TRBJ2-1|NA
TGCGCCAGCAGTCCCGGCAGGCTTTACAATGAGCAGTTCTTC
CASSPGRLYNEQFF
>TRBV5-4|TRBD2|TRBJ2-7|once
TGTGCCAGCAGCTTGGCTAGCGGATCCTCCTACGAGCAGTACTTC
CASSLASGSSYEQYF
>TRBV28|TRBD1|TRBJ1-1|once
TGTGCCAGCAGGGGACAGGGAAGGACTGAAGCTTTCTTT
CASRGQGRTEAFF
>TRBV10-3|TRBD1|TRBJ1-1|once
TGTGCCATCAGCGACCGTGACAGGGACCCTGAAGCTTTCTTT
CAISDRDRDPEAFF
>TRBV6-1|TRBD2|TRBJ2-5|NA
TGTGCCATCAGTGGGGGTAGCGGGGAAGAGACCCAGTACTTC
CAISGGSGEETQYF
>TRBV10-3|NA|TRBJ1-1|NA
TGTGCCATCAGTGAGGTCTCTTGGCAGGGCGAGATTTCGGGTGAAGCTTTCTTT
CAISEVSWQGEISGEAFF
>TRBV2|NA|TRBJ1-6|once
TGTGCCAGCAACGGGCAGGGAAATTCACCCCTCCACTTT
CASNGQGNSPLHF
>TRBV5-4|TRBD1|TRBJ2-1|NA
TGTGCCAGCAGCTACCCCGGACAGGGTGGGGGCAATGAGCAGTTCTTC
CASSYPGQGGGNEQFF
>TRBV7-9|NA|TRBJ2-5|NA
TGTGCCAGCAGCCGGGCCCAAGAGACCCAGTACTTC
CASSRAQETQYF